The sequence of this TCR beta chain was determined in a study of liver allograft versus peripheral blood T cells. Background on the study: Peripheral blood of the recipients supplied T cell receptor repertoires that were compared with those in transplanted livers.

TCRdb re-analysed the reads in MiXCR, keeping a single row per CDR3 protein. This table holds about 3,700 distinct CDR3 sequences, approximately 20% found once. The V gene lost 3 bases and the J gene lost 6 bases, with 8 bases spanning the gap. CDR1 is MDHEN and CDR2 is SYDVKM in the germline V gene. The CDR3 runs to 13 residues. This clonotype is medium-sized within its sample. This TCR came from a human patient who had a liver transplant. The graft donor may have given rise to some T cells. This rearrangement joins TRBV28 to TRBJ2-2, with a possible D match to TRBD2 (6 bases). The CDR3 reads CASSFPGAGELFF. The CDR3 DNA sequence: TGTGCCAGCAGTTTTCCGGGAGCCGGGGAGCTGTTTTTT.